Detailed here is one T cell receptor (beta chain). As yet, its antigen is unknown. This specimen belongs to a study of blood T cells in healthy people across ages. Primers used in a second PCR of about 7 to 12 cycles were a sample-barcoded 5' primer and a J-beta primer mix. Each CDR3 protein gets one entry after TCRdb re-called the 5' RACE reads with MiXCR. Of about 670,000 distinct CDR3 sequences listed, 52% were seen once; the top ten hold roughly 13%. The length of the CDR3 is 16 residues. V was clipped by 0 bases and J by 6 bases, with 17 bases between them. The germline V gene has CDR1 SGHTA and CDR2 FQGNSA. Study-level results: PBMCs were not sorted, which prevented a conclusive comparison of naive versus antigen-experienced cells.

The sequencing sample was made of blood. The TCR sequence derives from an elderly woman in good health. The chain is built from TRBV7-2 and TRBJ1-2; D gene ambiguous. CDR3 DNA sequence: TGTGCCAGCAGCTTAGCGGCGTGGGGAGCGATAAATGGCTACACCTTC. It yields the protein CASSLAAWGAINGYTF.